The sequence of this T cell receptor (beta chain) was determined in a study of T cells in Graves' hyperthyroidism and ophthalmopathy. General observations from the study: Ophthalmopathy was model-predicted a median about 6 months pre-onset. Blood shared most expanded thyroid clonotypes above 0.001.

Template material for amplifying TCR beta CDR3 regions consisted of RNA transcripts. A set of HTBI primers served as the primers for a first-round RT-PCR of the TCR CDR3. TCRdb passed the multiplex PCR reads through MiXCR, listing each CDR3 protein once. This sample has 300,000 to 450,000 distinct CDR3 sequences; around 25% occur once, and the top ten carry around four fifths. This clonotype was counted ten times or more. Its cognate antigen is unknown. The CDR3 loop spans 14 amino acids. V dropped 3 bases and J dropped 7; count of bases not matched to a gene: 8. Germline CDR1 reads SGHRS; CDR2 reads YFSETQ. Disease duration under 2 months; hyperthyroidism patients were aged 18 to 65. Uncontrolled infection, other autoimmune disease, pregnancy and lactation each barred patients from inclusion.

This receptor was identified in a man in his fifties with Graves' hyperthyroidism. This chain connects TRBV5-1 to TRBJ1-1; 8 bases are a match to TRBD1. The specimen sequenced was blood. The CDR3 sequence: CASSSPTGENEAFF. CDR3 coding DNA: TGCGCCAGCAGCTCGCCGACAGGGGAGAATGAAGCTTTCTTT.